This entry describes one T cell receptor beta chain. Antigen unknown. The entry originates in a study of identical twins. Study-wide findings and caveats: Conclusions came from cross-sectional statistical analysis, not from following the same donors. There were fewer insertions in abundant cord blood beta clonotypes, but memory repertoires showed no such pattern.

The CDR3 extends over 15 amino acids. The V gene end was trimmed by 0 bases and the J gene end by 5 bases; junction bases not matched to a gene: 6. Germline CDR1 and CDR2: LGHNA and YSLEER. Template switching added a universal primer site, and cDNA bore unique molecular identifiers. MiXCR, run by TCRdb on the 5' RACE reads, gives a single entry per CDR3 protein. The sample lists roughly 700,000 distinct CDR3 sequences, 8% to 9% occurring once. The data also belong to a second study, concerning yellow fever vaccine responses in identical twins.

This clonotype originated in a woman under 30 in good health. V usage is TRBV4-3 and J usage is TRBJ2-5, with TRBD2 identical over 7 bases. Sequenced sample: PBMCs. Here the CDR3 DNA reads TGCGCCAGCAGCCAAGATCGGATGGGAGGGGAGACCCAGTACTTC. Protein: CASSQDRMGGETQYF.